These T cell receptor beta chains were read from a single sample in a study of human T cells and chemical hapten exposure. TCRdb used MiXCR to reprocess the RACE reads, holding one entry per CDR3 protein. Among fewer than 200,000 distinct CDR3 sequences listed, around a quarter were seen once. The sample consisted of whole blood, taken in connection with sensitization to the hapten diphenylcyclopropenone (DPC). The receptor source for this set is a woman younger than 30 with alopecia areata. Some clones in this sample may be carry-over from other donors' samples. CDR3s include the opening cysteine and the closing phenylalanine or tryptophan. A D gene is named only where the DNA matches it firmly. Clone size appears in some rows only: once, few, many, or a class for an expanded clone.

TRBJ2-1	.	TRBV7-9	TRBD1	CASSNTGDEQFF	TGTGCCAGCAGCAACACAGGGGACGAGCAGTTCTTC
TRBJ1-2	few	TRBV6-5	TRBD1	CASGDRVNYGYTF	TGTGCCAGCGGGGACAGAGTTAACTATGGCTACACCTTC
TRBJ2-3	few	TRBV29-1	TRBD2	CSVRTSGTDTQYF	TGCAGCGTTAGGACTAGCGGCACAGATACGCAGTATTTT
TRBJ1-5	.	TRBV20-1	.	CSARKGDNQPQHF	TGCAGTGCTAGAAAAGGGGACAATCAGCCCCAGCATTTT
TRBJ1-2	.	TRBV29-1	TRBD1	CSVLDRTLNYGYTF	TGCAGCGTTTTGGACAGGACCCTTAACTATGGCTACACCTTC
TRBJ2-3	.	TRBV11-3	TRBD2	CASSPRSGRAGTDTQYF	TGTGCCAGCAGCCCGCGTAGCGGGAGGGCCGGGACAGATACGCAGTATTTT
TRBJ2-7	.	TRBV4-2	.	CASSQSDYEQYF	TGTGCCAGCAGCCAAAGCGACTACGAGCAGTACTTC
TRBJ2-1	few	TRBV2	TRBD1	CASSGTGDNEQFF	TGTGCCAGCAGCGGGACAGGGGACAATGAGCAGTTCTTC
TRBJ1-5	.	TRBV4-2	.	CASSQEQAGFNQPQHF	TGTGCCAGCAGCCAAGAACAGGCAGGATTTAATCAGCCCCAGCATTTT
TRBJ2-2	.	TRBV7-8	TRBD1	CASSLGQGGYTGELFF	TGTGCCAGCAGCTTAGGACAGGGGGGTTACACCGGGGAGCTGTTTTTT
TRBJ2-5	many	TRBV4-3	.	CASSQEVFETQYF	TGCGCCAGCAGCCAAGAAGTTTTTGAGACCCAGTACTTC
TRBJ1-1	.	TRBV6-2/TRBV6-3	.	CASRTYGTEAFF	TGTGCCAGCAGGACATATGGCACTGAAGCTTTCTTT
TRBJ1-1	few	TRBV29-1	TRBD1	CSVAGGEAFF	TGCAGCGTTGCAGGGGGCGAAGCTTTCTTT
TRBJ1-3	.	TRBV4-2	TRBD1	CASSQPTGTGNTIYF	TGTGCCAGCAGCCAACCGACAGGGACTGGAAACACCATATATTTT
TRBJ2-7	few	TRBV29-1	.	CSVKPSSSYEQYF	TGCAGCGTAAAACCAAGTTCTTCCTACGAGCAGTACTTC
TRBJ1-1	.	TRBV18	.	CASSPEGGRAEAFF	TGTGCCAGCTCACCGGAGGGGGGAAGGGCTGAAGCTTTCTTT
TRBJ1-6	.	TRBV15	TRBD1	CATSGTGSTNSPLHF	TGTGCCACCTCCGGGACAGGCTCCACTAATTCACCCCTCCACTTT
TRBJ2-1	.	TRBV11-2	.	CASSLVPGGAEQFF	TGTGCCAGCAGCTTAGTCCCTGGCGGGGCCGAGCAGTTCTTC
TRBJ2-1	.	TRBV12-3/TRBV12-4	TRBD1	CARRSTGCRYNEQFF	TGTGCCAGGAGATCGACAGGGTGTCGATACAATGAGCAGTTCTTC
TRBJ2-1	few	TRBV3-1	.	CASSQDSRNEQFF	TGTGCCAGCAGCCAAGATAGCCGCAATGAGCAGTTCTTC
TRBJ1-5	.	TRBV7-9	.	CASREGNQPQHF	TGTGCCAGCAGAGAGGGCAATCAGCCCCAGCATTTT
TRBJ2-2	.	TRBV2	TRBD2	CASSGTSGLGGELFF	TGTGCCAGCAGCGGGACTAGCGGGTTGGGAGGGGAGCTGTTTTTT
TRBJ2-1	many	TRBV10-3	.	CAISESVEINEQFF	TGTGCCATCAGTGAGTCGGTAGAGATCAATGAGCAGTTCTTC
TRBJ1-2	.	TRBV6-2/TRBV6-3	TRBD1	CASSFDRGYSYGYTF	TGTGCCAGCAGCTTCGACAGGGGCTACAGCTATGGCTACACCTTC
TRBJ1-2	.	TRBV20-1	TRBD1	CSARRQGALLDGYTF	TGCAGTGCTAGAAGGCAGGGGGCACTTCTGGATGGCTACACCTTC
TRBJ2-3	.	TRBV28	.	CATARLVPQYF	TGTGCCACTGCTCGACTAGTGCCGCAGTATTTT
TRBJ2-3	.	TRBV7-2	TRBD2	CASTERGTDTQYF	TGTGCCAGCACAGAGCGGGGGACCGATACGCAGTATTTT
TRBJ1-5	few	TRBV6-1	.	CASKRDSNQPQHF	TGTGCCAGCAAACGAGACAGTAATCAGCCCCAGCATTTT
TRBJ1-6	.	TRBV5-1	.	CASSRGSGTDNSPLHF	TGCGCCAGCAGCCGGGGATCCGGGACGGATAATTCACCCCTCCACTTT
TRBJ1-2	.	TRBV6-2/TRBV6-3	.	CASSWGELYGYTF	TGTGCCAGCAGTTGGGGGGAATTGTATGGCTACACCTTC
TRBJ2-3	few	TRBV7-9	.	CASSLTGGGPTDTQYF	TGTGCCAGCAGCTTGACAGGAGGGGGTCCCACAGATACGCAGTATTTT
TRBJ2-1	.	TRBV15	.	CATGVWRGDDNEQFF	TGTGCCACCGGGGTTTGGAGGGGGGACGACAATGAGCAGTTCTTC